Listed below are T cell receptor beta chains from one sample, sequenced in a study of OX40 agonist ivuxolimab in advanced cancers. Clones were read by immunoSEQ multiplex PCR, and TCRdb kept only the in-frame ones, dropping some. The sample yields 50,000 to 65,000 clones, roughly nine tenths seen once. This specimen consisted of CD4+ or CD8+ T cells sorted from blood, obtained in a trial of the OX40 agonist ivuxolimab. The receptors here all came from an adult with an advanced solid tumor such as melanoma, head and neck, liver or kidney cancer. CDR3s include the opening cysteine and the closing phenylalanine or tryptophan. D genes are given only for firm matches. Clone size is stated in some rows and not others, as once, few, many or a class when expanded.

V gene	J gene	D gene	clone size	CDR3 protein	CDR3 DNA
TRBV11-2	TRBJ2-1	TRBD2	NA	CASSLRQLAGGRNEQFF	TGTGCCAGCAGCTTAAGGCAACTAGCGGGGGGTCGGAATGAGCAGTTCTTC
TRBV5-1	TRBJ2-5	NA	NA	CASSLELGRRETQYF	TGCGCCAGCAGCTTGGAACTAGGTCGTCGAGAGACCCAGTACTTC
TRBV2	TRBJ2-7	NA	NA	CASSTLFYEQYF	TGTGCCAGCAGTACCCTATTCTACGAGCAGTACTTC
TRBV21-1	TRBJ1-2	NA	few	CASLVLTGNGYTF	TGTGCCAGTTTGGTGCTGACAGGCAACGGCTACACCTTC
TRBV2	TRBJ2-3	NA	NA	CASSAAGEMADTQYF	TGTGCCAGCAGTGCTGCAGGGGAAATGGCAGATACGCAGTATTTT
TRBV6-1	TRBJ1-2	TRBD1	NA	CASSEDRAYYGYTF	TGTGCCAGCAGTGAGGACAGGGCTTACTATGGCTACACCTTC
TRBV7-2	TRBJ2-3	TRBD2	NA	CASTIVAGGPDTQYF	TGTGCCAGCACAATCGTAGCGGGAGGTCCAGATACGCAGTATTTT
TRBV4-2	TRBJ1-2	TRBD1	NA	CASSQVSGQGDYGYTF	TGTGCCAGCAGCCAAGTTTCGGGACAGGGGGACTATGGCTACACCTTC
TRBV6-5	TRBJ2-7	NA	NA	CASSEVQGYEQYF	TGTGCCAGCAGTGAAGTGCAGGGCTACGAGCAGTACTTC
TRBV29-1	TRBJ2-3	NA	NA	CSGAASQGTQYF	TGCAGCGGCGCGGCTAGCCAAGGTACGCAGTATTTT
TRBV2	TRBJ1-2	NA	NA	CASSGRRDYGYTF	TGTGCCAGCAGTGGTCGAAGAGACTATGGCTACACCTTC
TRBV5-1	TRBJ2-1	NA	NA	CASAALVARNEQFF	TGCGCCAGCGCCGCCTTGGTGGCGCGGAATGAGCAGTTCTTC
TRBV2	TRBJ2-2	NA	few	CALNPLDNTGELFF	TGTGCTCTCAACCCCCTGGACAACACCGGGGAGCTGTTTTTT
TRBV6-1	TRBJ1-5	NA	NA	CASSKFQPQHF	TGTGCCAGCAGTAAGTTTCAGCCCCAGCATTTT
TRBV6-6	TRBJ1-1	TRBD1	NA	CASRDGQGATEAFF	TGTGCCAGCAGGGACGGACAGGGCGCCACTGAAGCTTTCTTT
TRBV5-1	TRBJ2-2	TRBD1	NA	CASSSTGSNTGELFF	TGCGCCAGCAGCTCGACAGGGTCGAACACCGGGGAGCTGTTTTTT
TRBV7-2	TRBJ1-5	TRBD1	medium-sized	CASSLQGDQPQHF	TGTGCCAGCAGCTTACAGGGGGATCAGCCCCAGCATTTT
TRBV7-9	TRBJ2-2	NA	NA	CASSLAPNTGELFF	TGTGCCAGCAGCTTAGCCCCGAACACCGGGGAGCTGTTTTTT
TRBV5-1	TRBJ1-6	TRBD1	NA	CASSWDSANSPLHF	TGCGCCAGCAGCTGGGACAGCGCTAATTCACCCCTCCACTTT
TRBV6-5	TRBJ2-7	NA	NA	CASRVGNSYEQYF	TGTGCCAGCAGGGTAGGGAACTCCTACGAGCAGTACTTC
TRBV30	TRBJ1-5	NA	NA	CAWSVRSNQPQHF	TGTGCCTGGAGTGTTAGGAGCAATCAGCCCCAGCATTTT
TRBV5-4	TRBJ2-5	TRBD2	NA	CASSREAGGETQYF	TGTGCCAGCAGCCGGGAGGCGGGGGGGGAGACCCAGTACTTC
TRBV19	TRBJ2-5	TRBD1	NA	CASSPRQGRGETQYF	TGTGCCAGTAGCCCCAGACAGGGAAGAGGGGAGACCCAGTACTTC
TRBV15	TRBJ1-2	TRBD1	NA	CATSRLGTARGYTF	TGTGCCACCAGCAGATTAGGGACAGCCCGGGGCTACACCTTC
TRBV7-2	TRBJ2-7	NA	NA	CASSFSGYYEQYF	TGTGCCAGCAGCTTTTCAGGGTACTACGAGCAGTACTTC
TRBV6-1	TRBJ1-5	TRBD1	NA	CASSGDRGANQPQHF	TGTGCCAGCAGTGGGGACAGGGGGGCCAATCAGCCCCAGCATTTT
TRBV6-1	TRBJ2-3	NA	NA	CASSEPPSTDTQYF	TGTGCCAGCAGTGAACCCCCTAGCACAGATACGCAGTATTTT
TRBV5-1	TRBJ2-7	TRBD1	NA	CASSPGTDSYEQYF	TGCGCCAGCAGCCCCGGGACAGATTCCTACGAGCAGTACTTC
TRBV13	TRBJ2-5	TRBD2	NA	CASSRGGETEETQYF	TGTGCCAGCAGCCGCGGGGGGGAAACGGAGGAGACCCAGTACTTC
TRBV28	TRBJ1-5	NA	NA	CASSPRRDQPQHF	TGTGCCAGCAGCCCCCGCAGGGATCAGCCCCAGCATTTT
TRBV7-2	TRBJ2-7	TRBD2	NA	CASSPRLAGAYEQYF	TGTGCCAGCAGCCCGCGACTAGCGGGGGCCTACGAGCAGTACTTC
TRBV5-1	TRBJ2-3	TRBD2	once	CASSSQREGQDTQYF	TGCGCCAGCAGCTCGCAGCGGGAGGGCCAAGATACGCAGTATTTT
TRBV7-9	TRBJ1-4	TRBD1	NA	CASSLDRGVNEKLFF	TGTGCCAGCAGCTTGGACAGGGGGGTTAATGAAAAACTGTTTTTT
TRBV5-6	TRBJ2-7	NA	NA	CASSLGGRPYEQYF	TGTGCCAGCAGCTTGGGGGGCCGTCCCTACGAGCAGTACTTC
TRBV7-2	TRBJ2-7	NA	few	CASSTDSSSYEQYF	TGTGCCAGCAGCACGGACAGTAGCTCCTACGAGCAGTACTTC
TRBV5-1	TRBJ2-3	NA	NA	CASSIGLSTDTQYF	TGCGCCAGCAGTATAGGGCTCAGCACAGATACGCAGTATTTT
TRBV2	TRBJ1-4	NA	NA	CASIEDQVAEKLFF	TGTGCCAGCATCGAAGACCAGGTAGCTGAAAAACTGTTTTTT
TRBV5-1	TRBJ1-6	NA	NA	CASSLKRELGSPLHF	TGCGCCAGCAGCTTGAAGCGTGAACTGGGATCACCCCTCCACTTT
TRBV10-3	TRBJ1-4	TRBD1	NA	CATRQGATNEKLFF	TGTGCCACCCGACAGGGGGCAACTAATGAAAAACTGTTTTTT
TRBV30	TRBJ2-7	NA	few	CAWSETGFEQYF	TGTGCCTGGAGTGAAACAGGCTTCGAGCAGTACTTC